These T cell receptor beta chains were read from a single sample in a study of blood T cells in healthy people across ages. MiXCR, applied by TCRdb to the 5' RACE reads, yields one record per CDR3 protein. The data show around 780,000 distinct CDR3 sequences, 45% to 70% seen once. Specimen: blood. The receptors shown here come from a man aged 35-49 years in good health. Both conserved end residues are part of each CDR3. The order of the fields is CDR3 DNA, CDR3 protein, D gene, clone size, V gene, J gene. D genes are given only for firm matches. Rows may omit the clone size; those that give it use once, few, many or a size class.

TGTGCCAGCAGTTCACAGGAATCAGTTAGGACGCAGTATTTT,CASSSQESVRTQYF,.,.,TRBV12-3/TRBV12-4,TRBJ2-3
TGCAGCGTAGGGACAGGGATCAATGAGCAGTTCTTC,CSVGTGINEQFF,TRBD1,few,TRBV29-1,TRBJ2-1
TGCAGTGCTAGCCCAGCGGGGGGAACCAAAAACATTCAGTACTTC,CSASPAGGTKNIQYF,TRBD2,.,TRBV20-1,TRBJ2-4
TGTGCCAGCAGCGCAACGGGGAATACGCAGTATTTT,CASSATGNTQYF,.,.,TRBV9,TRBJ2-3
TGCGCCAGCAGAACCTTAGCGGGTAGCTCCTACAATGAGCAGTACTTC,CASRTLAGSSYNEQYF,TRBD2,once,TRBV4-1,TRBJ2-7
TGTGCCAGCAGCAAAAGAAAACCTCCCCAGAGCTCCTACGAGCAGTACTTC,CASSKRKPPQSSYEQYF,.,.,TRBV21-1,TRBJ2-7
TGTGCCAGCCTCAGCAGAATAAACATTCAGTACTTC,CASLSRINIQYF,.,.,TRBV12-3/TRBV12-4,TRBJ2-4
TGCGCCAGCAACGTCGGTGAGACCTACGAGCAGTACTTC,CASNVGETYEQYF,.,.,TRBV5-1,TRBJ2-7
TGCGCCAGCAGCTTGTATGGAAAACCGACCTACGAGCAGTACTTC,CASSLYGKPTYEQYF,.,.,TRBV5-1,TRBJ2-7
TGTGCCAGCAGTTTTCGGCGGCAAGAGACCCAGTACTTC,CASSFRRQETQYF,.,.,TRBV28,TRBJ2-5
TGTGCCAGCAGTTTAAACGAAAATGAAAAACTGTTTTTT,CASSLNENEKLFF,.,.,TRBV12-3/TRBV12-4,TRBJ1-4
TGCAGCGACGGACTTCTCAATGAGCAGTTCTTC,CSDGLLNEQFF,.,.,TRBV20-1,TRBJ2-1
TGCGCCAGCAGCCGCGGGACAAGACAAGAGACCCAGTACTTC,CASSRGTRQETQYF,.,.,TRBV4-3,TRBJ2-5
TGTGCCAGCAGTAAAACAGGCGGCCCAATAAGCTCCTACAATGAGCAGTTCTTC,CASSKTGGPISSYNEQFF,.,.,TRBV7-8,TRBJ2-1
TGTGCCAGCAGCTTAGTTGTAAGCCCCTGGGAGACCCAGTACTTC,CASSLVVSPWETQYF,.,few,TRBV11-2,TRBJ2-5
TGCGGCGTTGAAAGGTCGAGGGGCTGGGCAGATACGCAGTATTTT,CGVERSRGWADTQYF,.,.,TRBV29-1,TRBJ2-3
TGTGCCAGCAGCGTCGACCCAGGACGCTCCTACGAGCAGTACTTC,CASSVDPGRSYEQYF,.,once,TRBV9,TRBJ2-7
TGTGCCAGCAGCCAATTCATGGGTTTAGGGGAGCAGTTCTTC,CASSQFMGLGEQFF,.,.,TRBV3-1,TRBJ2-1
TGTGCCAGCAGTCGCCAGGGTGAGTATACTGAAGCTTTCTTT,CASSRQGEYTEAFF,.,.,TRBV12-3/TRBV12-4,TRBJ1-1
TGCAGCGTTGAGAACTACAATGAGCAGTTCTTC,CSVENYNEQFF,.,many,TRBV29-1,TRBJ2-1
TGTGCCAGCAGACTCAGGGGGCACAATTCACCCCTCCACTTT,CASRLRGHNSPLHF,TRBD1,few,TRBV6-5,TRBJ1-6
TGCAGCGTTGGGACAGGGACGGGCACCGAGCAGTACTTC,CSVGTGTGTEQYF,TRBD1,few,TRBV29-1,TRBJ2-7
TGTGCCAGCGTGTCTACGGGTCAGACCCAGTACTTC,CASVSTGQTQYF,.,.,TRBV2,TRBJ2-5
TGTGCCAGCAGCTTGCGCCCAAATCGCTACGAGCAGTACTTC,CASSLRPNRYEQYF,.,.,TRBV5-5,TRBJ2-7